The rows below give T cell receptor beta chains drawn from one sample of a study of blood T cell repertoires in COVID-19. Method: immunoSEQ multiplex PCR; TCRdb's copy keeps in-frame clones and lacks some. The repertoire holds 150,000 to 200,000 clones, with 80% to 95% as singletons. Material for sequencing was peripheral blood. The receptors originated from a woman aged 60-75 years with COVID-19, enrolled during active disease. CDR3s include the opening cysteine and the closing phenylalanine or tryptophan. Each record gives: V gene, D gene, clone size, J gene, CDR3 DNA, CDR3 protein. The D gene is left open where the match is weak. The size entry is marked missing in some rows and otherwise reads once, few, many or a size class.

>TRBV6-5|-|-|TRBJ1-3
TGTGCCAGCAGTTATAAGGGAGGGGACCAGGGTAACACCATATATTTT
CASSYKGGDQGNTIYF
>TRBV5-1|TRBD1|-|TRBJ2-5
TGCGCCAGCAGCCCCCCTACGACAGGGCGGGAGACCCAGTACTTC
CASSPPTTGRETQYF
>TRBV4-3|-|-|TRBJ1-1
TGCGCCAGCAGCCAAGGGGGAGCGTGGACTGAAGCTTTCTTT
CASSQGGAWTEAFF
>TRBV19|TRBD1|once|TRBJ1-2
TGTGCCAGTATGTGGGGGACAGGGAGTTTGTATGGCTACACCTTC
CASMWGTGSLYGYTF
>TRBV15|TRBD1|once|TRBJ1-2
TGTGCCACCAGCGACAGGGGAAACTATGGCTACACCTTC
CATSDRGNYGYTF
>TRBV7-9|-|-|TRBJ1-1
TGTGCCAGCAGTATTGGCCAGTACACTGAAGCTTTCTTT
CASSIGQYTEAFF
>TRBV2|TRBD1|-|TRBJ1-1
TGTGCCAGCAGTGATGGACAGGGAAGAACTGAAGCTTTCTTT
CASSDGQGRTEAFF
>TRBV19|TRBD1|-|TRBJ2-7
TGTGCCAGTAGCCCAATCGGACAGGGCTACGAGCAGTACTTC
CASSPIGQGYEQYF
>TRBV7-9|-|-|TRBJ1-1
TGTGCCAGCAGCTTAGAGGGGTATAGAACTGAAGCTTTCTTT
CASSLEGYRTEAFF
>TRBV19|-|-|TRBJ1-3
TGTGCCAGTAGTCAAACATACGAAGAAGTTGGAAACACCATATATTTT
CASSQTYEEVGNTIYF
>TRBV4-1|-|-|TRBJ1-1
TGCGCCAGCAGCCAAGTTCAGGGGAGCGGCACTGAAGCTTTCTTT
CASSQVQGSGTEAFF
>TRBV15|-|-|TRBJ1-2
TGTGCCACCAGCGGGGGCGGACCAACGTATGGCTACACCTTC
CATSGGGPTYGYTF
>TRBV27|TRBD1|-|TRBJ2-2
TGTGCCAGCAGCCCCAGACAGGGGTTGAACACCGGGGAGCTGTTTTTT
CASSPRQGLNTGELFF
>TRBV19|-|-|TRBJ1-1
TGTGCCAGTAGACAACAGGGTACTGAAGCTTTCTTT
CASRQQGTEAFF
>TRBV28|-|-|TRBJ1-2
TGTGCCAGCAGTCCCGGGGTTCAGAATAACTATGGCTACACCTTC
CASSPGVQNNYGYTF
>TRBV4-3|-|-|TRBJ1-1
TGCGCCAGCAGCCACGAGGTAACCTTAGAAGCTTTCTTT
CASSHEVTLEAFF
>TRBV25-1|TRBD1|-|TRBJ2-1
TGTGCCAGCTGCATACGGGACAGGGGTGGTGAGCAGTTCTTC
CASCIRDRGGEQFF
>TRBV11-2|-|-|TRBJ1-5
TGTGCCAGCAGCTCTCTCGAGGGTCAGCCCCAGCATTTT
CASSSLEGQPQHF
>TRBV6-2/TRBV6-3|TRBD1|-|TRBJ2-7
TGTGCCAGCAGTTACTCGGGGGACAGGGGTGTCTACGAGCAGTACTTC
CASSYSGDRGVYEQYF
>TRBV7-2|TRBD2|-|TRBJ2-5
TGTGCCAGCAGCTCCGGGGGGGCCCAAGAGACCCAGTACTTC
CASSSGGAQETQYF
>TRBV5-1|TRBD1|once|TRBJ2-3
TGCGCCAGCAGCTCGGACAGGTTTAGCACAGATACGCAGTATTTT
CASSSDRFSTDTQYF
>TRBV6-4|-|-|TRBJ1-2
TGTGCCAGCAGGAGCCCTGACAGAGTAGTAAACTATGGCTACACCTTC
CASRSPDRVVNYGYTF
>TRBV5-4|-|-|TRBJ1-1
TGTGCCAGCAGCTTGGTAGAAGGACAAGAAGCTTTCTTT
CASSLVEGQEAFF
>TRBV7-8|TRBD1|once|TRBJ1-3
TGTGCCAGCAGCTTAGTAGTTTTCGGTGCAGCGCCACAGGGGACCTCTGGAAACACCATATATTTT
CASSLVVFGAAPQGTSGNTIYF
>TRBV9|TRBD2|-|TRBJ2-5
TGTGCCAGCAGCGTAGTAGGTAGCGGGGTGGAGACCCAGTACTTC
CASSVVGSGVETQYF
>TRBV23-1|-|-|TRBJ2-6
TGCGCCAGCAGTCAATCCTCGCCCACCTTCAGGGTAACCCCTGGGGCCAACGTCCTGACTTTC
CASSQSSPTFRVTPGANVLTF
>TRBV5-1|-|-|TRBJ1-2
TGCGCCAGCAGCAGTTCGACAGTTAACTATGGCTACACCTTC
CASSSSTVNYGYTF
>TRBV5-1|-|-|TRBJ2-7
TGCGCCAGCAGCTTTGGGACATCCTACGAGCAGTACTTC
CASSFGTSYEQYF
>TRBV7-9|TRBD1|-|TRBJ2-1
TGTGCCAGCAGTTTAGGGACAGGGGACTACAATGAGCAGTTCTTC
CASSLGTGDYNEQFF
>TRBV3-1/TRBV3-2|TRBD1|-|TRBJ1-2
TGTGCCAGCAGCCAAGGGCATGGACAGGGCTATGGCTACACCTTC
CASSQGHGQGYGYTF
>TRBV19|-|few|TRBJ1-1
TGTGCCAGTAGTATAAGGGGTCAGAACACTGAAGCTTTCTTT
CASSIRGQNTEAFF
>TRBV6-5|TRBD1|-|TRBJ2-7
TGTGCCAGCAGTACCGGACAGGGGAACTACGAGCAGTACTTC
CASSTGQGNYEQYF
>TRBV6-2/TRBV6-3|-|-|TRBJ2-3
TGTGCCAGCAGCAACAGGCTACAGGCCCGCACAGATACGCAGTATTTT
CASSNRLQARTDTQYF
>TRBV19|-|-|TRBJ1-5
TGTGCCAGTAGCCCCCCCGGGTCCTATCAGCCCCAGCATTTT
CASSPPGSYQPQHF
>TRBV2|TRBD2|-|TRBJ2-2
TGTGCCAGAACTAGCGGGGGGAACACCGGGGAGCTGTTTTTT
CARTSGGNTGELFF
>TRBV10-3|TRBD1|-|TRBJ2-7
TGTGCCACGGCCCTTTCCGGGACAGACTACGAGCAGTACTTC
CATALSGTDYEQYF
>TRBV2|-|once|TRBJ1-2
TGTGCCAGCAGACCCACCCCGGCGACTGTTTATGGCTACACCTTC
CASRPTPATVYGYTF
>TRBV5-8|-|-|TRBJ1-1
TGTGCCAGCAGACCTTTACTGACAGGAGGTGGAAAGTCCTTCTTT
CASRPLLTGGGKSFF
>TRBV27|TRBD1|-|TRBJ1-1
TGTGCCAGCAGCTTCGGGACAGGGGGGGCGGCCACTGAAGCTTTCTTT
CASSFGTGGAATEAFF
>TRBV19|-|few|TRBJ2-7
TGTGCCAGTAGTATGGAGGCAGAGCACTCCTACGAGCAGTACTTC
CASSMEAEHSYEQYF
>TRBV2|-|-|TRBJ1-4
TGTGCCAGCAGTACCGGACAGACTAATGAAAAACTGTTTTTT
CASSTGQTNEKLFF
>TRBV7-9|-|-|TRBJ1-3
TGTGCCAGCAGCCAGACTGGAAACACCATATATTTT
CASSQTGNTIYF
>TRBV6-2/TRBV6-3|-|-|TRBJ1-1
TGTGCCAGCAGTCAAGGACTTGAAGCTTTCTTT
CASSQGLEAFF
>TRBV25-1|TRBD1|-|TRBJ1-1
TGTGCCAGCAGTGCCGGGACAGGGTTAGGGGAAGCTTTCTTT
CASSAGTGLGEAFF
>TRBV9|TRBD1|-|TRBJ2-1
TGTGCCAGCAGCGTAGCTACAGGGGCGGTCACCTACAATGAGCAGTTCTTC
CASSVATGAVTYNEQFF
>TRBV7-9|TRBD1|-|TRBJ1-5
TGTGCCAGCAGCCGGACAGGTAATAGCAATCAGCCCCAGCATTTT
CASSRTGNSNQPQHF
>TRBV9|TRBD2|-|TRBJ2-2
TGTGCCAGCAGCGTGGGCCCCGCGGGAGTCACCGGGGAGCTGTTTTTT
CASSVGPAGVTGELFF
>TRBV3-1/TRBV3-2|-|-|TRBJ1-1
TGTGCCACCCTTGACAGAGCCATGAACACTGAAGCTTTCTTT
CATLDRAMNTEAFF
>TRBV5-6|-|-|TRBJ2-2
TGTGCCAGCAGCTTTAGTCCCGGGGAGCTGTTTTTT
CASSFSPGELFF